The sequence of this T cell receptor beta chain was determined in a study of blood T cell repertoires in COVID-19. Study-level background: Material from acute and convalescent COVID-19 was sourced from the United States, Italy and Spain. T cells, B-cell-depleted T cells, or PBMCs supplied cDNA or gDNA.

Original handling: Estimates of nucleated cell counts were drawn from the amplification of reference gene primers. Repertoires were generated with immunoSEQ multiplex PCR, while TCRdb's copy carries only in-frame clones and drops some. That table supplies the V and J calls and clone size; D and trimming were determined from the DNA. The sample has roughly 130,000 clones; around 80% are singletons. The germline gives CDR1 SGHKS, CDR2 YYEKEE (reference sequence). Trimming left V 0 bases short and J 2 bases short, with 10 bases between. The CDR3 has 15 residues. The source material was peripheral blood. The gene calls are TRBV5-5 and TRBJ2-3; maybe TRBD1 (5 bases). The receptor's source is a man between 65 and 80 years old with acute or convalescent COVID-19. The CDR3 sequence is CASSLVTAITDTQYF. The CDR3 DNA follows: TGTGCCAGCAGCTTGGTGACAGCTATCACAGATACGCAGTATTTT.